One sample yielded the 21 T cell receptor beta chains listed below, sequenced in a study of blood T cell repertoires in COVID-19. Assay used: immunoSEQ multiplex PCR; TCRdb lists only in-frame clones, some missing. The sample comprises tens of thousands of clones, 84% of which are singletons, and roughly 13% rests with the top ten. What was sequenced was peripheral blood. These receptors all stem from a human donor in a cohort sampled during active COVID-19.

The J gene is TRBJ2-5, the V gene TRBV11-2; 10 nucleotides align to TRBD2. CDR3 size: 15 residues. Germline V gene sequence: CDR1 SGHAT, CDR2 FQNNGV. V was clipped by 6 bases and J by 4 bases; unmatched bases: 8. CDR3 sequence: CASSLAGARGETQYF. The CDR3 nucleotides read TGTGCCAGCAGTCTAGCGGGGGCCAGGGGAGAGACCCAGTACTTC.

In its sample, this clone was seen once. V usage is TRBV7-2 and J usage is TRBJ2-3; maybe TRBD2 (6 bases). Germline CDR1 is SGHTA and CDR2 is FQGNSA. The CDR3 is made up of 18 amino acids. Trimming shortened V by 1 base and J by 1 base, and 18 bases separated the two germline ends. The CDR3 here is CASSLGAGGNAGTDTQYF. The DNA for the CDR3 is TGTGCCAGCAGCTTAGGCGCGGGCGGGAATGCTGGCACAGATACGCAGTATTTT.

The chain employs TRBV12-2 and TRBJ2-3; no check of the table's D call, TRBD1, against the DNA was made. TRBV12-2 is flagged as a pseudogene. The CDR3 runs 16 residues. CDR3 residues: CASRQGEGQGADTQYF. The CDR3 coding sequence is TGTGCAAGTCGACAAGGTGAGGGACAGGGAGCAGATACGCAGTATTTT.

CDR3 in amino acids: CSVPGGGIQYF. CDR3 DNA sequence: TGCAGTGTCCCGGGGGGCGGCATTCAGTACTTC. This sequence joins TRBV20-1 and TRBJ2-4; tentatively, D is TRBD2 (7 bases). The V end was cut by 7 bases, the J end by 9 bases, with 13 bases between. The CDR3 is 11 residues long. CDR1 DFQATT and CDR2 SNEGSKA come from the germline V gene (reference sequence).

The V call is TRBV7-2, the J call TRBJ1-3; the match to TRBD1 covers 8 bases. Germline CDR1 SGHTA, CDR2 FQGNSA. The CDR3 consists of 15 residues. V was clipped by 5 bases and J by 4 bases; unmatched bases: 7. CDR3 DNA sequence: TGTGCCAGCAGCCAGACAGGGGTGTACGGAAACACCATATATTTT. It specifies CASSQTGVYGNTIYF.

The CDR3 sequence is CASSPRTGDSYEQYF. The CDR3 nucleotides read TGTGCCAGCTCACCACGGACAGGGGACTCCTACGAGCAGTACTTC. J is TRBJ2-7 and V is TRBV18; TRBD1 matches 9 bases. This CDR3 is 15 amino acids long. V gave up 1 base and J gave up 0 bases; unmatched junction bases: 1. Germline V gives CDR1 KGHSH, CDR2 LQKENI.

The gene calls are TRBV29-1 and TRBJ2-6, with D maybe TRBD2 (5 bases). The germline gives CDR1 SQVTM, CDR2 ANQGSEA. The V end was cut by 4 bases, the J end by 3 bases, with 10 bases between. This CDR3 has 14 amino acids. CDR3: CSVVGDIGANVLTF. The CDR3, as DNA: TGCAGCGTTGTCGGGGATATTGGGGCCAACGTCCTGACTTTC.

In its sample, this clone was seen once. The rearrangement uses TRBV5-1 and TRBJ1-2, with D possibly being TRBD1 (6 bases). CDR3 length equals 16 residues. CDR1 and CDR2 (germline): SGHRS, YFSETQ. V was shortened by 4 bases and J by 7 bases, with 23 bases between the two germline ends. DNA of the CDR3: TGCGCCAGCAGCCCCCAGGGACCCCCGGGGGGCGGTGGCTACACCTTC. This sequence encodes CASSPQGPPGGGGYTF.

The chain has TRBV15 and TRBJ1-1, with a possible D match to TRBD1 (5 bases). V shed 0 bases and J shed 8 bases, with 7 bases lying between them. CDR1 and CDR2 from the germline V gene are LNHNV and YYDKDF (reference sequence). The CDR3 length is 12 residues. CDR3 nucleotide sequence: TGTGCCACCAGCAGAGATCAGGGCGAAGCTTTCTTT. The encoded protein is CATSRDQGEAFF.

This chain links TRBV18 with TRBJ2-5; 9 bases line up with TRBD2. Germline loops: CDR1 KGHSH, CDR2 LQKENI. V was pared by 3 bases and J by 0 bases, with 2 bases of the junction left unmatched. The CDR3 covers 15 residues. The CDR3 region is CASSPSGGYQETQYF. The CDR3 nucleotides are TGTGCCAGCTCACCGAGCGGGGGGTACCAAGAGACCCAGTACTTC.

V is TRBV5-1 and J is TRBJ2-7; TRBD2 is a possible D gene (6 bases). This CDR3 is built from 15 residues. CDR1 is SGHRS and CDR2 is YFSETQ in the germline V gene. V lost 0 bases, J lost 4 bases, and 14 bases lay in between. The CDR3 loop reads CASSLGGGLYYEQYF. CDR3 sequence (DNA): TGCGCCAGCAGCTTGGGGGGTGGACTATATTACGAGCAGTACTTC. The variable domain in full, with the rest retrieved from reference TRBV5-1 and TRBJ2-7, is KAGVTQTPRYLIKTRGQQVTLSCSPISGHRSVSWYQQTPGQGLQFLFEYFSETQRNKGNFPGRFSGRQFSNSRSEMNVSTLELGDSALYLCASSLGGGLYYEQYFGPGTRLTVT.

The genes are TRBV12-3 or TRBV12-4 and TRBJ1-4; 7 bases line up with TRBD1. Germline trimming cut 6 bases from V and 8 bases from J; bases unmatched to any gene: 6. This CDR3 has 13 residues. Here the CDR3 DNA reads TGTGCCAGCAGCCCCAGACAGGGAGAAAAACTGTTTTTT. Translation gives CASSPRQGEKLFF.

This clone was seen once. The chain carries TRBV6-4 and TRBJ2-3, with TRBD1 matching 12 bases. Germline CDR1 and CDR2: MRHNA and SNTAGT. V shed 0 bases, J shed 4 bases, and the junction held 2 bases outside the gene matches. This CDR3 comprises 16 residues. This CDR3 reads CASSDSGTGGADTQYF. The CDR3 bases are TGTGCCAGCAGTGACTCCGGGACAGGGGGCGCAGATACGCAGTATTTT.

V gene TRBV9 combines with J gene TRBJ2-1; 13 nucleotides align to TRBD2. V lost 4 bases, J lost 8 bases, and 9 bases stayed unmatched. The germline V gene encodes CDR1 SGDLS and CDR2 YYNGEE. The CDR3 covers 16 residues. The CDR3 DNA reads TGTGCCAGCAGCCCTACCGGACTAGCGGGGGATCATGAGCAGTTCTTC. This translates into CASSPTGLAGDHEQFF. Variable domain in full (rest from reference TRBV9 and TRBJ2-1): DSGVTQTPKHLITATGQRVTLRCSPRSGDLSVYWYQQSLDQGLQFLIQYYNGEERAKGNILERFSAQQFPDLHSELNLSSLELGDSALYFCASSPTGLAGDHEQFFGPGTRLTVL.

Many counts were recorded for this clone. The genes are TRBV2 and TRBJ2-7; a possible D gene is TRBD1 (6 bases). This CDR3 is built from 14 residues. Trimming removed 5 bases at V and 5 bases at J, with 16 bases between. Germline CDR1 is SNHLY and CDR2 is FYNNEI. This CDR3 reads CASSQTGFRNEQYF. CDR3 DNA sequence: TGTGCCAGCAGTCAAACAGGGTTTCGGAACGAGCAGTACTTC.

The rearrangement uses TRBV5-1 and TRBJ2-1, with D unresolved. This CDR3 comprises 13 residues. Between the trimmed V and J ends, which lost 0 bases and 9 bases, there was a span of 10 bases. Germline V CDR1 and CDR2: SGHRS, YFSETQ. CDR3 protein: CASSLAMRSEQFF. Written as DNA, the CDR3 is TGCGCCAGCAGCTTGGCCATGCGTAGTGAGCAGTTCTTC.

This clone was found once. V is TRBV10-3 and J is TRBJ2-3, with 7 bases fitting TRBD1. V dropped 11 bases and J dropped 0; count of bases not matched to a gene: 8. Germline CDR1 reads ENHRY; CDR2 reads SYGVKD. This CDR3 has 14 residues. The CDR3 DNA follows: TGTGCCGCCACGGACAGGTCTAGCACAGATACGCAGTATTTT. It specifies CAATDRSSTDTQYF.

The chain carries TRBV14 and TRBJ2-3; no reliable D call. CDR1 is SGHDN and CDR2 is FVKESK in the germline V gene. V was pared by 1 base and J by 9 bases, with 8 bases between. This CDR3 has 12 amino acids. The CDR3 DNA reads as TGTGCCAGCAGCCAAGCCCGGCGGACGCAGTATTTT. It encodes CASSQARRTQYF.

V and J are TRBV6-6 and TRBJ1-5, with 9 positions matching TRBD1. This CDR3 has 15 residues. The trim removed 6 bases at V and 9 bases at J, leaving 12 bases unmatched. Germline V lookup: CDR1 MNHNY, CDR2 SVGAGI (reference sequence). CDR3 sequence: CASSASGTGPLPQHF. CDR3 DNA: TGTGCCAGCAGCGCAAGCGGGACAGGGCCGCTGCCCCAGCATTTT.

This chain joins TRBV2 and TRBJ1-2; 7 bases are a match to TRBD1. The CDR3 runs to 14 residues. CDR1 SNHLY and CDR2 FYNNEI come from the germline V gene. Trimming took 6 bases from V and 4 from J; bases not matched to a gene: 8. CDR3 amino acids: CASRATGQGYGYTF. The CDR3 DNA follows: TGTGCCAGCAGGGCGACAGGGCAAGGCTATGGCTACACCTTC.

The chain joins TRBV6-5 to TRBJ2-3; D unresolved. There are 12 residues in the CDR3. Trimming took off 6 bases at V and 2 bases at J, with 6 bases between the two ends. Germline V gene lookup returns CDR1 MNHEY and CDR2 SVGAGI. The CDR3 DNA sequence: TGTGCCAGCAGGCAGATCACAGATACGCAGTATTTT. Protein product: CASRQITDTQYF.